The 3 T cell receptor beta chains in this list originate from one sample, sequenced in a study of naive and memory T cell subsets. Amplification of ligated cDNA took four PCR rounds with SP2 and nested alpha and beta constant primers. TCRdb called the 5' RACE reads again in MiXCR, with one record for every CDR3 protein. The data show more than 45,000 distinct CDR3 sequences, with about 4.5% seen just once and around 0.84% held by the top ten. The library had UMIs added by 3' ligation of an oligonucleotide to TCR cDNA. The receptors come from a female donor in good health.

The table lists this clonotype with a few counts. Just one base apart from a much larger clone, this may be a read error. V is TRBV29-1 and J is TRBJ2-3; the match to TRBD2 covers 14 bases. The germline V gene has CDR1 SQVTM and CDR2 ANQGSEA. V was clipped by 2 bases and J by 4 bases; unmatched bases: 14. This CDR3 spans 19 amino acids. Here the CDR3 reads CSVESSPGTSGSWADTQYF. As DNA, the CDR3 is TGCAGCGTTGAATCCTCGCCAGGGACTAGCGGGAGTTGGGCAGATACGCAGTATTTT.

This clonotype was observed at least ten times. V gene TRBV9 combines with J gene TRBJ2-1; TRBD2 aligns across 8 bases. The CDR3 is made up of 15 amino acids. Germline CDR1 and CDR2: SGDLS and YYNGEE. Losses at the gene ends were 0 bases for V and 6 bases for J; bases not matched to a gene: 5. CDR3 in amino acids: CASSVALAGLNEQFF. The CDR3 nucleotides are TGTGCCAGCAGCGTAGCGCTAGCGGGCCTCAATGAGCAGTTCTTC. Variable domain in full (rest from reference TRBV9 and TRBJ2-1): DSGVTQTPKHLITATGQRVTLRCSPRSGDLSVYWYQQSLDQGLQFLIQYYNGEERAKGNILERFSAQQFPDLHSELNLSSLELGDSALYFCASSVALAGLNEQFFGPGTRLTVL.

This clonotype came up many times. This sequence joins TRBV29-1 and TRBJ2-1; maybe TRBD2 (6 bases). CDR3 length equals 15 residues. The V end was cut by 8 bases, the J end by 4 bases, with 21 bases between. Germline values: CDR1 SQVTM, CDR2 ANQGSEA. The CDR3 DNA reads TGCAGCTTAACCCCGGGACTCCCCTCATACAATGAGCAGTTCTTC. Amino acid sequence: CSLTPGLPSYNEQFF.